The T cell receptor (beta chain) under discussion was sequenced for a study of OX40 agonist ivuxolimab in advanced cancers. Germline-derived CDR1 and CDR2 are MNHNS and SASEGT. The CDR3 extends over 14 amino acids. The repertoire was sequenced with immunoSEQ multiplex PCR; TCRdb's copy has only in-frame clones and lacks some. The sample has 71,000 or so clones, 93% seen once; the top ten hold less than 7%. Study-level results: Still undetermined is the antigen specificity of the expanded peripheral T cells.

A remark on this clone: What it binds is not known.

Sequenced material: CD4+ or CD8+ T cells sorted from blood, taken in a trial of the OX40 agonist ivuxolimab. The rearrangement joins TRBV6-1 to TRBJ2-5; D may correspond to TRBD1 or TRBD2 (6 bases each). TRBJ2-7 matches the DNA end more closely, so the J call is doubtful. This sequence was found in an adult with an advanced solid tumor such as melanoma, head and neck, liver or kidney cancer. For the CDR3, the DNA is TGTGCCAGCAGTGAATCCCGGGGGCCGTACGAGCAGTACTTC. Its translation: CASSESRGPYEQYF.